The rows below give T cell receptor beta chains drawn from one sample of a study of T-cell memory formation after mild COVID-19. In TCRdb, the 5' RACE reads were re-called with MiXCR into one record per CDR3 protein. The data contain over 350,000 distinct CDR3 sequences, 16% of them seen just once; the ten biggest clones take up under 25%. Sequencing was done on a sample of PBMCs or a T cell subset sorted from them (not recorded which). Every receptor here comes from a man between 18 and 29 years old who had mild COVID-19 (a few samples of this study predate the infection). Cell type and time point are not known. Each CDR3 is given with its conserved first and last residue. The D gene is left open where the match is weak. Expanded clones get a size class; other rows say once, few or many, or leave the size out.

d_gene: NA
j_gene: TRBJ2-2
abundance: few
v_gene: TRBV4-3
CDR3nt: TGCGCCAGCAGCCAAGGGCGGACGAACACCGGGGAGCTGTTTTTT
CDR3aa: CASSQGRTNTGELFF

d_gene: NA
j_gene: TRBJ2-1
abundance: NA
v_gene: TRBV6-1
CDR3nt: TGTGCCAGCAGTGGAAACAGGGTCGATGAGCAGTTCTTC
CDR3aa: CASSGNRVDEQFF

d_gene: NA
j_gene: TRBJ2-7
abundance: few
v_gene: TRBV20-1
CDR3nt: TGCAGTGCTAAAGACAGTCCCTACGAGCAGTACTTC
CDR3aa: CSAKDSPYEQYF

d_gene: TRBD1
j_gene: TRBJ2-2
abundance: NA
v_gene: TRBV13
CDR3nt: TGTGCCAGCAGCACCTCCTGGGACAGGGATGCGCTGTTTTTT
CDR3aa: CASSTSWDRDALFF

d_gene: NA
j_gene: TRBJ2-7
abundance: few
v_gene: TRBV12-5
CDR3nt: TGTGCTAGTGGTTTGCCCACTCCCCTGCCGGGACGGCCGACGTTTTACTTC
CDR3aa: CASGLPTPLPGRPTFYF

d_gene: TRBD1
j_gene: TRBJ2-5
abundance: NA
v_gene: TRBV25-1
CDR3nt: TGTGCCAGCAGTGGACAGGGAGTGGAGACCCAGTACTTC
CDR3aa: CASSGQGVETQYF

d_gene: NA
j_gene: TRBJ2-3
abundance: few
v_gene: TRBV14
CDR3nt: TGTGCCAGCAGCCAAAGGGGAGATACGCAGTATTTT
CDR3aa: CASSQRGDTQYF

d_gene: TRBD1
j_gene: TRBJ1-1
abundance: NA
v_gene: TRBV6-1
CDR3nt: TGTGCCAGCAGTCAAAGGCAGGGGGCCGTCACTGAAGCTTTCTTT
CDR3aa: CASSQRQGAVTEAFF

d_gene: NA
j_gene: TRBJ1-1
abundance: few
v_gene: TRBV29-1
CDR3nt: TGCAGCGTCGATGGGACACCAGAAGCTTTCTTT
CDR3aa: CSVDGTPEAFF

d_gene: NA
j_gene: TRBJ2-2
abundance: few
v_gene: TRBV11-2
CDR3nt: TGTGCCAGCAGCTTAGTGCGTCTGGAGACCGGGGAGCTGTTTTTT
CDR3aa: CASSLVRLETGELFF

d_gene: NA
j_gene: TRBJ2-1
abundance: many
v_gene: TRBV6-5
CDR3nt: TGTGCCAGCAGTCAACAGGGCAATGAGCAGTTCTTC
CDR3aa: CASSQQGNEQFF

d_gene: NA
j_gene: TRBJ2-1
abundance: NA
v_gene: TRBV6-2/TRBV6-3
CDR3nt: TGTGCCAGCAGCCACAGCAGAGGGGATGAGCAGTTCTTC
CDR3aa: CASSHSRGDEQFF

d_gene: TRBD1
j_gene: TRBJ2-7
abundance: NA
v_gene: TRBV20-1
CDR3nt: TGCAGTGCTAGAGGCGGGACAGGGGGCCCCGAGCAGTACTTC
CDR3aa: CSARGGTGGPEQYF

d_gene: NA
j_gene: TRBJ2-2
abundance: NA
v_gene: TRBV27
CDR3nt: TGTGCCAGCAGTTTTGGGCTGGGCACCGGGGAGCTGTTTTTT
CDR3aa: CASSFGLGTGELFF

d_gene: TRBD1
j_gene: TRBJ2-1
abundance: few
v_gene: TRBV4-1
CDR3nt: TGCGCCAGCAGCTTCCAGGGGGCCTTGGGGAATGAGCAGTTCTTC
CDR3aa: CASSFQGALGNEQFF